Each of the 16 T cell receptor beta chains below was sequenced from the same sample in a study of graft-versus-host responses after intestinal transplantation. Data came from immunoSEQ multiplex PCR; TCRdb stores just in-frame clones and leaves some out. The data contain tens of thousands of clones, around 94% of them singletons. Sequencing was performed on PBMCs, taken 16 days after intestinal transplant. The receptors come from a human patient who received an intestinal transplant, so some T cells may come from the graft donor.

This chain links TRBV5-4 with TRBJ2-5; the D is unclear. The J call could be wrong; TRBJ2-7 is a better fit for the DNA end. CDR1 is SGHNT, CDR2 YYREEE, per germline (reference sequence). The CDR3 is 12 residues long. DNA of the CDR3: TGTGCCAGCAGCTTCTACTCTTACGAGCAGTACTTC. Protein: CASSFYSYEQYF.

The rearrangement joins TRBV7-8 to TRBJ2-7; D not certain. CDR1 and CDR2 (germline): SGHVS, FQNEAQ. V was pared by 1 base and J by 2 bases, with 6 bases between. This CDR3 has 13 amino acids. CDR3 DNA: TGTGCCAGCAGCTTAGGCGAGACCTACGAGCAGTACTTC. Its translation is CASSLGETYEQYF.

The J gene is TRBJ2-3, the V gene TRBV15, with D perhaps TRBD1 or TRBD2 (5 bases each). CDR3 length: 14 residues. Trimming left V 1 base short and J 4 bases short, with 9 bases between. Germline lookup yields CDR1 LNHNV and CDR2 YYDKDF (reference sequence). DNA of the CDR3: TGTGCCACCAGCAGAGGGCAGGGAGCAGATACGCAGTATTTT. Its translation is CATSRGQGADTQYF.

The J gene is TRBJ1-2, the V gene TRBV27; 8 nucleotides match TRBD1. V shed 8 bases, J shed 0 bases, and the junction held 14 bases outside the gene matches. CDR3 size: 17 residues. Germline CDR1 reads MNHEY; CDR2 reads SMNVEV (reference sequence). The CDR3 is CASAWVAQGVTNYGYTF. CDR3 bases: TGTGCCAGCGCCTGGGTGGCACAGGGGGTGACTAACTATGGCTACACCTTC.

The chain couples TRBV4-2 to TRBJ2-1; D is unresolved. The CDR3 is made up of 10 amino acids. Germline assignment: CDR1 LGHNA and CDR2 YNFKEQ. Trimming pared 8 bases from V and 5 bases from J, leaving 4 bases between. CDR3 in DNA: TGTGCCAGCGGACACAATGAGCAGTTCTTC. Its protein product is CASGHNEQFF.

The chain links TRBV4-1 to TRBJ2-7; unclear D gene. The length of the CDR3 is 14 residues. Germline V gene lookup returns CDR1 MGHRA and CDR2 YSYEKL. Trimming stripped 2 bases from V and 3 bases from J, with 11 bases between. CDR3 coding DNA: TGCGCCAGCAGCCAAACGTTACAAGACTACGAGCAGTACTTC. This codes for CASSQTLQDYEQYF.

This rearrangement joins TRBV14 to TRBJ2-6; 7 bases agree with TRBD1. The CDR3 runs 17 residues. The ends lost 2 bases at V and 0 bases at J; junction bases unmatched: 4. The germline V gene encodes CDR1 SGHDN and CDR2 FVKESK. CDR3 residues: CASSQFGTASGANVLTF. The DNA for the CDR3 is TGTGCCAGCAGCCAATTCGGGACAGCCTCTGGGGCCAACGTCCTGACTTTC.

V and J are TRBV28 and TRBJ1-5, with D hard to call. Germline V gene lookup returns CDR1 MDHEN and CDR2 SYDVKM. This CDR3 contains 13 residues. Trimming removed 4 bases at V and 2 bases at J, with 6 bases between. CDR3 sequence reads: CASSYRGNQPQHF. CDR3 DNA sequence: TGTGCCAGCAGTTATAGGGGCAATCAGCCCCAGCATTTT.

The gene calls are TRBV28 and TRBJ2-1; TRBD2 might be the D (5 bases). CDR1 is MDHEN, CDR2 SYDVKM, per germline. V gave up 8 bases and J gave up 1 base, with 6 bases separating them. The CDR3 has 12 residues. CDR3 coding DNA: TGTGCCAGCCGGAGGTCCTACAATGAGCAGTTCTTC. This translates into CASRRSYNEQFF.

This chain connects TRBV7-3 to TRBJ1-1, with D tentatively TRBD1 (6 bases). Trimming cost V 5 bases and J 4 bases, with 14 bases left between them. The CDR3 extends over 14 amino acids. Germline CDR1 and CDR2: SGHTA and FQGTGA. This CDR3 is CASSRDTLVTEAFF. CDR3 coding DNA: TGTGCCAGCAGCCGGGACACCTTGGTCACTGAAGCTTTCTTT.

The CDR3 sequence: CASSGRGSNTGELFF. Here the CDR3 DNA reads TGTGCCAGCAGCGGAAGGGGGTCGAACACCGGGGAGCTGTTTTTT. This sequence joins TRBV9 and TRBJ2-2; maybe TRBD1 (6 bases). Germline V gene lookup returns CDR1 SGDLS and CDR2 YYNGEE. The CDR3 covers 15 residues. Deletions cut 3 bases from V and 0 bases from J, with 9 bases between.

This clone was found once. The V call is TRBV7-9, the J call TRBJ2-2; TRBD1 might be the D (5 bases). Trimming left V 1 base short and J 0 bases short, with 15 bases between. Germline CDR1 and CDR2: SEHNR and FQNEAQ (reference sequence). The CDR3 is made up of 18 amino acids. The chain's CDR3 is CASSLVYKDSSNTGELFF. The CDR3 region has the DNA TGTGCCAGCAGCTTAGTATATAAAGACAGTTCGAACACCGGGGAGCTGTTTTTT.

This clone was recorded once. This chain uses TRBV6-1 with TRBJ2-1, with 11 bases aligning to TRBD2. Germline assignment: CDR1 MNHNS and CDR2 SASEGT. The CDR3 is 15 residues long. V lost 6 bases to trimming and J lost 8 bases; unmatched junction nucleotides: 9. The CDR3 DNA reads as TGTGCCAGCAGCCTCACTAGCGGGAGATTTGATGAGCAGTTCTTC. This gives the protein CASSLTSGRFDEQFF.

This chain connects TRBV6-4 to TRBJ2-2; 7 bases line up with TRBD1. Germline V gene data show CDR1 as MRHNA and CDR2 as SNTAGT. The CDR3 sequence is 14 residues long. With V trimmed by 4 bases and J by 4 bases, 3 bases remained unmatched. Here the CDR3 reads CASSGGQTTGELFF. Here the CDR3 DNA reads TGTGCCAGCAGTGGGGGACAGACCACCGGGGAGCTGTTTTTT.

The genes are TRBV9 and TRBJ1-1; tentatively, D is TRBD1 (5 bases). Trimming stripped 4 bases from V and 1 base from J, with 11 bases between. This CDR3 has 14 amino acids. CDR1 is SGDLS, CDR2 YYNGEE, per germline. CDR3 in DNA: TGTGCCAGCAGCCCCTGGGGGGAGAACACTGAAGCTTTCTTT. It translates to CASSPWGENTEAFF.

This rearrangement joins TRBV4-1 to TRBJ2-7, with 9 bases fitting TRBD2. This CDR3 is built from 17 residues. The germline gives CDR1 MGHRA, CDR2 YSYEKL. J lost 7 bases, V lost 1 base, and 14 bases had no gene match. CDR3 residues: CASSQGKRVAGDSEQYF. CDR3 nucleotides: TGCGCCAGCAGCCAAGGAAAGAGGGTAGCGGGAGACAGTGAGCAGTACTTC.